This TCR beta chain was found in a study of beta chain features in type 1 diabetes. Study-level information: Summed over all samples, the examined sorted cells came to 85 million to 140 million.

CD45RO/CCR7/CD25/CD127/CD95/CD27 sorting isolated CD4+ naive, central memory, regulatory and stem cell-like memory cells. Study results and limitations: In comparison with healthy donors, patients had naive, central memory and Treg TCRB repertoires that appeared more similar. All four CD4+ subsets from Type 1 diabetes patients carried moderately but significantly shorter TCRB CDR3s. When VDJ junctions were examined, type 1 diabetes patients showed fewer insertions and more deletions.

This clone has more than one count but fewer than ten. Its specificity is unknown. Expressed TCRB transcripts were sequenced because the entire RNA isolate underwent reverse transcription. Sequencing used immunoSEQ multiplex PCR; TCRdb keeps in-frame clones, though not all of them. Of approximately 270,000 clones in the sample, around 15% were seen once. Germline-derived CDR1 and CDR2 are SEHNR and FQNEAQ (reference sequence). The CDR3 is made up of 16 amino acids. Trimming pared 7 bases from V and 0 bases from J, leaving 16 bases between. This clonotype was sampled from a man in his thirties or forties with type 1 diabetes. Material: naive CD4+ T cells from blood. V usage is TRBV7-9 and J usage is TRBJ2-4; a possible D gene is TRBD2 (6 bases). CDR3 amino acids: CASTSGGSLAKNIQYF. Here the CDR3 DNA reads TGTGCCAGCACCTCTGGAGGGTCCCTAGCCAAAAACATTCAGTACTTC. Together with reference TRBV7-9 and TRBJ2-4, the CDR3 gives the full variable domain: DTGVSQNPRHKITKRGQNVTFRCDPISEHNRLYWYRQTLGQGPEFLTYFQNEAQLEKSRLLSDRFSAERPKGSFSTLEIQRTEQGDSAMYLCASTSGGSLAKNIQYFGAGTRLSVL.